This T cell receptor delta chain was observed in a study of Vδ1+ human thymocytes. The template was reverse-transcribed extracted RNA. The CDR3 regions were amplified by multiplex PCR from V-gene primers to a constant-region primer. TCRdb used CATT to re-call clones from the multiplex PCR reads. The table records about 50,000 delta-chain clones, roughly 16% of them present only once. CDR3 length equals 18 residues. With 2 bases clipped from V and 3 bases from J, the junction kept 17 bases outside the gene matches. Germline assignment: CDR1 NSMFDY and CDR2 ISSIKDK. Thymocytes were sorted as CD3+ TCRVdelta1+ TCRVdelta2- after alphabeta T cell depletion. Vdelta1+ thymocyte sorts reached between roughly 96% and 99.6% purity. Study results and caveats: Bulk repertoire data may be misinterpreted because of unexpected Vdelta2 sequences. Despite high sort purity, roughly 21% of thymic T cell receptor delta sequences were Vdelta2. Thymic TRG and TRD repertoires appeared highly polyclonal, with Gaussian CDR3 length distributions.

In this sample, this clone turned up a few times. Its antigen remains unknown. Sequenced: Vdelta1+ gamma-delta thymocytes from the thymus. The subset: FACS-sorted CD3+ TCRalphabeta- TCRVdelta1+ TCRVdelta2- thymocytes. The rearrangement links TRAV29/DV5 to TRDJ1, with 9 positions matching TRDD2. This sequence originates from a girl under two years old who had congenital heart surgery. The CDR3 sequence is CAARRPSYKVLVSDKLIF. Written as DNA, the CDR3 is TGTGCAGCAAGACGGCCTTCCTACAAGGTACTGGTCTCCGATAAACTCATCTTT.